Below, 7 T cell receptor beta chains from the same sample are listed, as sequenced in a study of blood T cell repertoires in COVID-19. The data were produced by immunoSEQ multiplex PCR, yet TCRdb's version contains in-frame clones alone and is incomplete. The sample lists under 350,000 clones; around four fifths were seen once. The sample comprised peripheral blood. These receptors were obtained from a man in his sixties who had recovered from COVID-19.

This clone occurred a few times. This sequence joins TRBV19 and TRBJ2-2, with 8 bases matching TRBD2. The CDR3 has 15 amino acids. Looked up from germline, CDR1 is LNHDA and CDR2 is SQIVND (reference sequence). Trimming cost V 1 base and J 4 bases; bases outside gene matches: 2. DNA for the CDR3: TGTGCCAGTAGTATAGCGGGACTAGGCACCGGGGAGCTGTTTTTT. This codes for CASSIAGLGTGELFF.

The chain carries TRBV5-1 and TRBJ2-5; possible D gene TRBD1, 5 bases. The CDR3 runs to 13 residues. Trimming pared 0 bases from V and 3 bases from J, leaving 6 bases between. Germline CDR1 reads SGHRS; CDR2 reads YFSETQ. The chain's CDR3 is CASSLAGKETQYF. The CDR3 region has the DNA TGCGCCAGCAGCTTGGCAGGGAAAGAGACCCAGTACTTC.

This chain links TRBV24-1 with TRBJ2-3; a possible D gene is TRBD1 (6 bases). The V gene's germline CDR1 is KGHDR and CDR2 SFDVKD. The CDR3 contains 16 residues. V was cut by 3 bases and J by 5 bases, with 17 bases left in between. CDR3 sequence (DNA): TGTGCCACCAGTGATCCCAGGGGCGAGGTTGGAGATACGCAGTATTTT. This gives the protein CATSDPRGEVGDTQYF.

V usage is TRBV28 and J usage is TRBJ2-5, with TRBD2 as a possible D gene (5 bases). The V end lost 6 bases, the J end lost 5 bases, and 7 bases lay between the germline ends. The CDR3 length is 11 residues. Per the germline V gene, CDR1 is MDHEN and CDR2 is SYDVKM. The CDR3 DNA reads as TGTGCCAGCAGAACGGGGGAGACCCAGTACTTC. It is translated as CASRTGETQYF.

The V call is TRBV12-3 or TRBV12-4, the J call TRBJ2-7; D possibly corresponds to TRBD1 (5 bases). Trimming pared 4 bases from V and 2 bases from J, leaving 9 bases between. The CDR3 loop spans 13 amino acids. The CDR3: CASSSQAPYEQYF. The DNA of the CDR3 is TGTGCCAGCAGTTCACAGGCCCCCTACGAGCAGTACTTC.

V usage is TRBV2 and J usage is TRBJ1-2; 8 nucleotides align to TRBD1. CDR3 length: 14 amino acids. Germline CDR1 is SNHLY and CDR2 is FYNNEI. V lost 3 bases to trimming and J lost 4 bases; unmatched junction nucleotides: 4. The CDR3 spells CASSEAGTGYGYTF. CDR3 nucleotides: TGTGCCAGCAGTGAGGCAGGGACAGGCTATGGCTACACCTTC.

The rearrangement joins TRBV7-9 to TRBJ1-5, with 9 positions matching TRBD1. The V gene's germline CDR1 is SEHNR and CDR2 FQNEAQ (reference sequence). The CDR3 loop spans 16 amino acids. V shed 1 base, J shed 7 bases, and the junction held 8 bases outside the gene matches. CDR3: CASSLGTGDPEQPQHF. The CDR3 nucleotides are TGTGCCAGCAGCTTAGGGACAGGGGATCCGGAACAGCCCCAGCATTTT.